Listed here are 32 T cell receptor beta chains from one sample, sequenced in a study of cytomegalovirus exposure and HLA in healthy donors. PCR involved 60 Vbeta and 13 Jbeta primers. Sequencing was performed with immunoSEQ multiplex PCR; in TCRdb, only in-frame clones are kept and a portion is missing. The sample lists 80,000 to 100,000 clones, 60% to 80% occurring once. The material sequenced was PBMCs. The receptors derive from a man aged 35 to 55 in good health and CMV-seronegative.

The chain is built from TRBV19 and TRBJ1-1; D is uncertain. Germline V gives CDR1 LNHDA, CDR2 SQIVND (reference sequence). Trimming removed 3 bases at V and 4 bases at J, with 15 bases between. The CDR3 spans 15 residues. CDR3 sequence reads: CASSIWGVSGTEAFF. Here the CDR3 DNA reads TGTGCCAGTAGTATTTGGGGAGTGAGTGGCACTGAAGCTTTCTTT.

This clone was picked up a small number of times. This rearrangement joins TRBV28 to TRBJ2-7; the match to TRBD2 covers 11 bases. V gave up 4 bases and J gave up 4 bases; unmatched junction bases: 3. The CDR3 is made up of 14 amino acids. CDR1 MDHEN and CDR2 SYDVKM come from the germline V gene. The CDR3 DNA follows: TGTGCCAGCAGTTCGACTAGCGGGAAATACGAGCAGTACTTC. Translated: CASSSTSGKYEQYF.

The chain links TRBV25-1 to TRBJ2-3; 8 bases are a match to TRBD1. This CDR3 contains 13 residues. Germline CDR1 reads MGHDK; CDR2 reads SYGVNS. Trimming removed 5 bases from V and 3 bases from J; junction bases left unmatched: 1. The chain's CDR3 is CASSYRGTDTQYF. CDR3 nucleotides: TGTGCCAGCAGTTACAGGGGGACAGATACGCAGTATTTT.

The gene calls are TRBV5-1 and TRBJ2-7; 9 bases line up with TRBD1. The CDR3 contains 14 residues. Germline-derived CDR1 and CDR2 are SGHRS and YFSETQ. Germline trimming cut 3 bases from V and 3 bases from J; bases unmatched to any gene: 4. The CDR3 region has the DNA TGCGCCAGCAGCTACGGGACAGGGAACTACGAGCAGTACTTC. Amino acid sequence: CASSYGTGNYEQYF. The variable domain in full, with the rest retrieved from reference TRBV5-1 and TRBJ2-7, is KAGVTQTPRYLIKTRGQQVTLSCSPISGHRSVSWYQQTPGQGLQFLFEYFSETQRNKGNFPGRFSGRQFSNSRSEMNVSTLELGDSALYLCASSYGTGNYEQYFGPGTRLTVT.

The chain uses TRBV28 and TRBJ2-3; D remains unclear. Germline loops: CDR1 MDHEN, CDR2 SYDVKM. The CDR3 runs 15 residues. The ends were cut back, 4 bases at V and 2 bases at J, with 13 bases in the middle. The CDR3 reads CASSSRGTPTDTQYF. Here the CDR3 DNA reads TGTGCCAGCAGTTCTAGAGGAACACCCACAGATACGCAGTATTTT.

This chain links TRBV6-1 with TRBJ2-3, with D maybe TRBD2 (6 bases). Trimming stripped 3 bases from V and 1 base from J, with 14 bases between. The CDR3 loop spans 16 amino acids. The germline CDR1 and CDR2 sequences are MNHNS and SASEGT. Here the CDR3 reads CASSDYRGSGTDTQYF. The CDR3 DNA sequence: TGTGCCAGCAGTGACTATCGGGGGTCCGGCACAGATACGCAGTATTTT.

The chain recombines TRBV30 with TRBJ1-3; maybe TRBD1 (5 bases). This CDR3 comprises 14 residues. Germline lookup yields CDR1 GTSNPN and CDR2 SVGIG (reference sequence). The V and J ends lost 1 base and 4 bases respectively, with 11 bases between them. The chain's CDR3 is CAWSAQGGGNTIYF. CDR3 DNA sequence: TGTGCCTGGAGTGCGCAGGGTGGAGGAAACACCATATATTTT.

V usage is TRBV5-1 and J usage is TRBJ2-3; 10 nucleotides match TRBD2. V gave up 0 bases and J gave up 4 bases; unmatched junction bases: 5. This CDR3 spans 16 amino acids. Germline V CDR1 and CDR2: SGHRS, YFSETQ. Written as DNA, the CDR3 is TGCGCCAGCAGCTTGGGGGCTAGCGGGAGCCCAGATACGCAGTATTTT. This sequence encodes CASSLGASGSPDTQYF.

The V gene is TRBV9, the J gene TRBJ1-4, with 9 bases aligning to TRBD1. The CDR3 loop spans 17 amino acids. CDR1 and CDR2 (germline): SGDLS, YYNGEE. V gave up 1 base and J gave up 3 bases; unmatched junction bases: 7. The CDR3 region has the DNA TGTGCCAGCAGCGTAAGGACAGGGGTGACAGCTAATGAAAAACTGTTTTTT. Protein sequence: CASSVRTGVTANEKLFF.

The chain uses TRBV19 and TRBJ2-1; D call uncertain. Between the trimmed V and J ends, which lost 4 bases and 1 base, there was a span of 11 bases. This CDR3 is 15 amino acids long. CDR1 and CDR2 from the germline V gene are LNHDA and SQIVND (reference sequence). The CDR3 region is CASSKVTVSYNEQFF. CDR3 sequence (DNA): TGTGCCAGTAGTAAGGTTACAGTATCCTACAATGAGCAGTTCTTC.

The chain carries TRBV29-1 and TRBJ1-1, with no clear D. This CDR3 is built from 13 residues. Germline V gene lookup returns CDR1 SQVTM and CDR2 ANQGSEA. V lost 3 bases to trimming and J lost 1 base, with 9 bases between them. The DNA for the CDR3 is TGCAGCGTTGATCGGGTGACGAACACTGAAGCTTTCTTT. Its translation: CSVDRVTNTEAFF.

DNA for the CDR3: TGTGCCATCAGTGTCGGGACTGAAGCTTTCTTT. It codes for CAISVGTEAFF. The chain employs TRBV10-3 and TRBJ1-1; D remains ambiguous. Germline values: CDR1 ENHRY, CDR2 SYGVKD. The CDR3 sequence is 11 residues long. Trimming cost V 4 bases and J 5 bases, with 5 bases left between them.

This clone was counted a few times. This chain links TRBV28 with TRBJ1-3; D is unresolved. Trimming shortened V by 3 bases and J by 4 bases, and 16 bases separated the two germline ends. The germline gives CDR1 MDHEN, CDR2 SYDVKM. This CDR3 spans 16 amino acids. CDR3 DNA: TGTGCCAGCAGTTTTAGTCACAGCGGCGGGGGAAACACCATATATTTT. It yields the protein CASSFSHSGGGNTIYF.

The rearrangement links TRBV11-3 to TRBJ2-7, with a weak D call TRBD1 (5 bases). Per germline, CDR1 SGHNT and CDR2 YENEEA. The V end was cut by 3 bases, the J end by 0 bases, with 18 bases between. This CDR3 has 17 residues. CDR3 residues: CASSFLPQGYSSYEQYF. As DNA, the CDR3 is TGTGCCAGCAGCTTCCTTCCGCAGGGATATTCCTCCTACGAGCAGTACTTC.

The chain is built from TRBV19 and TRBJ2-7; D possibly corresponds to TRBD2 (5 bases). The CDR3 sequence is 13 residues long. CDR1 LNHDA and CDR2 SQIVND come from the germline V gene (reference sequence). Trimming pared 3 bases from V and 2 bases from J, leaving 8 bases between. DNA of the CDR3: TGTGCCAGTAGTATCGTCGGGGCCTACGAGCAGTACTTC. Its translation is CASSIVGAYEQYF.

The chain uses TRBV29-1 and TRBJ1-5, with 7 bases that match TRBD1. V lost 7 bases to trimming and J lost 5 bases; unmatched junction nucleotides: 8. The CDR3 runs 13 residues. In germline, CDR1 is SQVTM, CDR2 ANQGSEA. This CDR3 is CSGTLGQDQPQHF. The CDR3 DNA sequence: TGCAGCGGAACCTTAGGACAGGATCAGCCCCAGCATTTT.

The genes are TRBV28 and TRBJ1-1, with D unresolved. The V gene's germline CDR1 is MDHEN and CDR2 SYDVKM. Between the trimmed V and J ends, which lost 4 bases and 1 base, there was a span of 13 bases. This CDR3 has 15 amino acids. CDR3 in amino acids: CASSYDGSGNTEAFF. The CDR3 DNA reads TGTGCCAGCAGTTATGACGGCTCGGGGAACACTGAAGCTTTCTTT.

This clone was detected a few times. The chain links TRBV14 to TRBJ1-1, with D hard to call. Deletions cut 3 bases from V and 1 base from J, with 9 bases between. This CDR3 is 14 amino acids long. Germline V CDR1 and CDR2: SGHDN, FVKESK. CDR3: CASSHRGQNTEAFF. CDR3 bases: TGTGCCAGCAGCCATCGAGGGCAGAACACTGAAGCTTTCTTT.

This clone was detected only a few times. This chain links TRBV18 with TRBJ1-5; 8 nucleotides line up with TRBD1. This CDR3 is built from 15 residues. The J segment lost 6 bases and the V segment lost 3 bases, leaving 7 bases of the junction unmatched. In germline, CDR1 is KGHSH, CDR2 LQKENI. CDR3 residues: CASSPTGGIGQPQHF. The CDR3 region has the DNA TGTGCCAGCTCACCCACAGGGGGAATTGGTCAGCCCCAGCATTTT.

The chain is built from TRBV2 and TRBJ2-5; TRBD2 might be the D (6 bases). V lost 6 bases to trimming and J lost 11 bases, with 16 bases between them. Per germline, CDR1 SNHLY and CDR2 FYNNEI. The CDR3 loop spans 12 amino acids. CDR3 protein: CASSLSRDLQYF. DNA of the CDR3: TGTGCCAGCAGCCTATCACGGGACTTGCAGTACTTC.

The chain links TRBV30 to TRBJ2-1; D is perhaps TRBD1 (6 bases). This CDR3 region has 11 residues. Per the germline V gene, CDR1 is GTSNPN and CDR2 is SVGIG (reference sequence). Trimming stripped 1 base from V and 14 bases from J, with 12 bases between. The CDR3 region has the DNA TGTGCCTGGAGTGGGGGGCTAGTAAAGTTCTTC. Amino acids: CAWSGGLVKFF.

The genes are TRBV7-3 and TRBJ1-1, with a weak D call TRBD1 (5 bases). The CDR3 has 13 residues. Trimming removed 5 bases at V and 4 bases at J, with 11 bases between. Germline V lookup: CDR1 SGHTA, CDR2 FQGTGA. The CDR3 loop reads CASSLRAGTEAFF. The DNA of the CDR3 is TGTGCCAGCAGCCTCAGGGCTGGCACTGAAGCTTTCTTT.

This clone was recorded a few times. The chain recombines TRBV27 with TRBJ2-4, with 9 bases that match TRBD1. V trimming: 2 bases; J trimming: 8 bases; junction bases outside the gene matches: 7. CDR1 and CDR2 (germline): MNHEY, SMNVEV (reference sequence). There are 15 residues in the CDR3. CDR3 residues: CASSLTRTGADIQYF. The CDR3 nucleotides are TGTGCCAGCAGTTTAACTCGGACAGGGGCGGACATTCAGTACTTC.

The chain combines TRBV5-1 with TRBJ2-3; 8 bases align to TRBD1. The J segment lost 3 bases and the V segment lost 0 bases, leaving 0 bases of the junction unmatched. Per the germline V gene, CDR1 is SGHRS and CDR2 is YFSETQ. CDR3 length: 14 amino acids. The CDR3 loop is CASSLGTGTDTQYF. In DNA, the CDR3 is TGCGCCAGCAGCTTGGGGACAGGGACAGATACGCAGTATTTT.

The chain couples TRBV11-2 to TRBJ1-4; weak D call: TRBD1 (6 bases). V shed 6 bases and J shed 6 bases, with 11 bases lying between them. Germline CDR1 and CDR2: SGHAT and FQNNGV. CDR3 size: 13 residues. This chain's CDR3 is CASSMDSDEKLFF. CDR3 coding DNA: TGTGCCAGCAGTATGGACAGCGATGAAAAACTGTTTTTT.

This clone has a handful of counts. V is TRBV5-4 and J is TRBJ1-6; D is ambiguous. Germline lookup yields CDR1 SGHNT and CDR2 YYREEE (reference sequence). The CDR3 length is 16 residues. Trimming took off 0 bases at V and 2 bases at J, with 9 bases between the two ends. The CDR3, as DNA: TGTGCCAGCAGCTTGGGGGCTCTACCCTATAATTCACCCCTCCACTTT. Amino acid sequence: CASSLGALPYNSPLHF.

The chain uses TRBV2 and TRBJ1-5; TRBD1 matches 8 bases. V shed 3 bases and J 3 bases; nucleotides not matched to a gene: 4. The CDR3 is 15 amino acids. Germline CDR1 and CDR2: SNHLY and FYNNEI. The CDR3 sequence is CASSDIQGANQPQHF. In DNA, the CDR3 is TGTGCCAGCAGTGATATCCAGGGGGCCAATCAGCCCCAGCATTTT. Full variable domain (outside the CDR3, taken from reference TRBV2 and TRBJ1-5): EPEVTQTPSHQVTQMGQEVILRCVPISNHLYFYWYRQILGQKVEFLVSFYNNEISEKSEIFDDQFSVERPDGSNFTLKIRSTKLEDSAMYFCASSDIQGANQPQHFGDGTRLSIL.

The V and J genes are TRBV7-3 and TRBJ2-2; TRBD1 matches 8 bases. The CDR3 is 16 amino acids. The germline CDR1 and CDR2 sequences are SGHTA and FQGTGA. The ends lost 2 bases at V and 2 bases at J; junction bases unmatched: 4. CDR3 DNA sequence: TGTGCCAGCAGCTTATGGACAGGGATTAACACCGGGGAGCTGTTTTTT. Encoded protein: CASSLWTGINTGELFF.

J is TRBJ1-2 and V is TRBV19; 7 bases are a match to TRBD1. CDR1 and CDR2 (germline): LNHDA, SQIVND (reference sequence). The CDR3 consists of 13 residues. Trimming removed 4 bases from V and 4 bases from J; junction bases left unmatched: 3. This chain's CDR3 is CASSRGTAYGYTF. CDR3 nucleotide sequence: TGTGCCAGTAGTAGAGGGACAGCCTATGGCTACACCTTC.

This clone was found a few times. The chain employs TRBV5-4 and TRBJ2-7; the match to TRBD2 covers 13 bases. Germline values: CDR1 SGHNT, CDR2 YYREEE (reference sequence). The CDR3 runs to 14 residues. V gave up 8 bases and J gave up 4 bases; unmatched junction bases: 6. The CDR3 loop reads CARAGTSGKYEQYF. In DNA, the CDR3 is TGTGCCAGAGCAGGGACTAGCGGGAAATACGAGCAGTACTTC.

The chain recombines TRBV2 with TRBJ1-1, with TRBD1 matching over 8 bases. Germline CDR1 reads SNHLY; CDR2 reads FYNNEI. This CDR3 contains 15 residues. After removal of 7 bases from V and 1 base from J, the junction contained 8 bases not matched to a gene. The CDR3 nucleotides are TGTGCCAGCAACGTAAATGGACAGGGGAACACTGAAGCTTTCTTT. Protein sequence: CASNVNGQGNTEAFF.

This clone was counted only a few times. The genes are TRBV7-9 and TRBJ2-7, with D maybe TRBD2 (6 bases). V shed 8 bases and J shed 0 bases, with 17 bases lying between them. Germline CDR1 SEHNR, CDR2 FQNEAQ (reference sequence). The CDR3 contains 15 residues. CDR3 bases: TGTGCCAGCCGCCGGAGGGCAGGTCGCTCCTACGAGCAGTACTTC. Amino acids: CASRRRAGRSYEQYF.